Listed here are 21 T cell receptor beta chains from one sample, sequenced in a study of blood T cell repertoires in COVID-19. Profiling relied on immunoSEQ multiplex PCR, and the TCRdb table lists in-frame clones only, not all of them. Of some 400,000 clones listed, around 87% were seen once; the top ten hold around 1.1%. Sequencing was carried out using PBMCs or T cells enriched from blood (not recorded which). The receptors derive from a man aged 30 to 39 who had recovered from COVID-19.

The chain carries TRBV12-3 or TRBV12-4 and TRBJ2-2; a possible D gene is TRBD1 (5 bases). The CDR3 spans 12 residues. The V end lost 6 bases, the J end lost 8 bases, and 10 bases lay between the germline ends. In DNA, the CDR3 is TGTGCCAGCAGAAGGGGTGGGGGGGAGCTGTTTTTT. Translated, it gives CASRRGGGELFF.

The chain uses TRBV28 and TRBJ2-7; TRBD2 agrees at 9 bases. This CDR3 region has 14 residues. Germline trimming cut 3 bases from V and 4 bases from J; bases unmatched to any gene: 4. Per the germline V gene, CDR1 is MDHEN and CDR2 is SYDVKM. In DNA, the CDR3 is TGTGCCAGCAGTTTTCGGCTAGCGGGATACGAGCAGTACTTC. It translates to CASSFRLAGYEQYF.

The chain uses TRBV7-2 and TRBJ2-1, with TRBD1 identical over 8 bases. This CDR3 contains 15 residues. J was trimmed by 4 bases and V by 7 bases; bases with no gene match: 9. Germline lookup yields CDR1 SGHTA and CDR2 FQGNSA. CDR3 nucleotides: TGTGCCAGCACCCTCAGGACAGGGTTGTACAATGAGCAGTTCTTC. It translates to CASTLRTGLYNEQFF.

The chain links TRBV5-1 to TRBJ1-6, with 7 bases aligning to TRBD1. CDR1 SGHRS and CDR2 YFSETQ come from the germline V gene. The V segment lost 0 bases and the J segment 1 base; nucleotides outside the gene matches: 1. This CDR3 contains 16 residues. As DNA, the CDR3 is TGCGCCAGCAGCTTGGAGGGGGCTTCCTATAATTCACCCCTCCACTTT. Its protein is CASSLEGASYNSPLHF.

This chain links TRBV3-1 (or the pseudogene TRBV3-2) with TRBJ2-5; D not resolved. Germline V gene sequence: CDR1 LGHDT, CDR2 YNNKEL (reference sequence). V lost 4 bases, J lost 2 bases, and 11 bases lay in between. This CDR3 contains 14 residues. The CDR3, as DNA: TGTGCCAGCAGCCCCGCGGCGCGGCAAGAGACCCAGTACTTC. Translation gives CASSPAARQETQYF.

The chain is built from TRBV5-1 and TRBJ2-1; a possible D gene is TRBD1 (6 bases). V lost 3 bases, J lost 1 base, and 23 bases lay in between. The CDR3 loop spans 19 amino acids. The germline V gene encodes CDR1 SGHRS and CDR2 YFSETQ. The chain's CDR3 is CASSSGASTSQVSYNEQFF. The CDR3 nucleotides are TGCGCCAGCAGCTCAGGGGCATCGACCTCCCAGGTGTCCTACAATGAGCAGTTCTTC.

This rearrangement joins TRBV6-6 to TRBJ1-2; D is possibly TRBD1 (5 bases). Trimming removed 2 bases from V and 0 bases from J, with 10 bases in between. Per the germline V gene, CDR1 is MNHNY and CDR2 is SVGAGI (reference sequence). CDR3 length: 15 residues. CDR3 sequence: CASSYLTVANYGYTF. CDR3 sequence (DNA): TGTGCCAGCAGTTACCTGACAGTAGCTAACTATGGCTACACCTTC.

Only a few counts were recorded for this clone. This chain joins TRBV2 and TRBJ1-6; TRBD1 is a possible D gene (6 bases). Germline V gene sequence: CDR1 SNHLY, CDR2 FYNNEI. Trimming stripped 0 bases from V and 14 bases from J, with 17 bases between. The CDR3 length is 15 residues. The CDR3 nucleotides are TGTGCCAGCAGTGAAGCGCTTCAGGGGATCCAGGCCCTCCACTTT. Amino acid sequence: CASSEALQGIQALHF. Complete variable domain (other parts from reference TRBV2 and TRBJ1-6): EPEVTQTPSHQVTQMGQEVILRCVPISNHLYFYWYRQILGQKVEFLVSFYNNEISEKSEIFDDQFSVERPDGSNFTLKIRSTKLEDSAMYFCASSEALQGIQALHFGNGTRLTVT.

J is TRBJ2-1 and V is TRBV19, with TRBD2 identical over 10 bases. Germline CDR1 is LNHDA and CDR2 is SQIVND (reference sequence). Unmatched junction bases numbered 5, after V lost 2 bases and J lost 10 bases. The CDR3 runs to 14 residues. The CDR3 region has the DNA TGTGCCAGTAGTATAATAGCGGGAGGACAAGAGCAGTTCTTC. This codes for CASSIIAGGQEQFF.

Regarding this clone: Other DNA sequences within the sample encode an identical CDR3. V usage is TRBV19 and J usage is TRBJ1-6, with D uncertain. The V gene's germline CDR1 is LNHDA and CDR2 SQIVND (reference sequence). V lost 5 bases, J lost 8 bases, and 7 bases lay in between. CDR3 length: 12 residues. CDR3: CASSSRDSPLHF. The CDR3 DNA sequence: TGTGCCAGTAGTTCCCGGGATTCACCCCTCCACTTT.

The chain employs TRBV7-9 and TRBJ2-7, with 7 bases aligning to TRBD2. Germline CDR1 and CDR2: SEHNR and FQNEAQ (reference sequence). The CDR3 runs 18 residues. With 5 bases clipped from V and 3 bases from J, the junction kept 19 bases outside the gene matches. CDR3 residues: CASSNRGGSYPSHYEQYF. As DNA, the CDR3 is TGTGCCAGCAGCAACCGGGGCGGGAGTTACCCCTCCCACTACGAGCAGTACTTC. Looking up the rest from reference TRBV7-9 and TRBJ2-7 gives the full variable domain: DTGVSQNPRHKITKRGQNVTFRCDPISEHNRLYWYRQTLGQGPEFLTYFQNEAQLEKSRLLSDRFSAERPKGSFSTLEIQRTEQGDSAMYLCASSNRGGSYPSHYEQYFGPGTRLTVT.

The chain has TRBV5-4 and TRBJ1-2; TRBD1 is a possible D gene (5 bases). The CDR3 runs 15 residues. Germline assignment: CDR1 SGHNT and CDR2 YYREEE (reference sequence). V was trimmed by 7 bases and J by 1 base, leaving 17 bases between them. The CDR3: CASRKIGGFNYGYTF. The CDR3 nucleotides read TGTGCCAGCCGCAAAATCGGGGGTTTTAACTATGGCTACACCTTC.

Here the CDR3 reads CASSIEGGSAGTDTQYF. CDR3 nucleotides: TGTGCCAGTAGTATAGAGGGCGGGAGTGCGGGGACAGATACGCAGTATTTT. V usage is TRBV19 and J usage is TRBJ2-3; 7 positions match TRBD2. V lost 0 bases to trimming and J lost 3 bases; unmatched junction nucleotides: 9. CDR3 length: 17 amino acids. Germline loops: CDR1 LNHDA, CDR2 SQIVND (reference sequence).

The chain carries TRBV7-9 and TRBJ2-1; TRBD2 matches 8 bases. The CDR3 is 18 residues long. Per germline, CDR1 SEHNR and CDR2 FQNEAQ (reference sequence). After removal of 3 bases from V and 4 bases from J, the junction contained 14 bases not matched to a gene. The CDR3 here is CASSFTVLGLAGYNEQFF. The CDR3 DNA sequence: TGTGCCAGCAGCTTTACCGTCCTTGGACTAGCTGGATACAATGAGCAGTTCTTC.

The chain carries TRBV28 and TRBJ1-5; maybe TRBD1 (6 bases). Germline values: CDR1 MDHEN, CDR2 SYDVKM. This CDR3 spans 15 amino acids. V was pared by 4 bases and J by 5 bases, with 15 bases between. CDR3 in DNA: TGTGCCAGCAGTTGGGCAGGGGTGGACTATCAGCCCCAGCATTTT. This encodes CASSWAGVDYQPQHF.

Ten or more counts support this clone. The V call is TRBV28, the J call TRBJ1-6, with 7 bases fitting TRBD1. Germline V CDR1 and CDR2: MDHEN, SYDVKM. J gave up 7 bases and V 8 bases, and 17 bases lay outside the gene matches. The CDR3 runs 17 residues. The CDR3 coding sequence is TGTGCCAGCCAAGTGCATAACAGGGGTGTAGGGAATTCACCCCTCCACTTT. This encodes CASQVHNRGVGNSPLHF.

This chain joins TRBV3-1 (or the pseudogene TRBV3-2) and TRBJ2-2, with 7 bases lining up with TRBD1. CDR3 length: 14 amino acids. J lost 7 bases, V lost 1 base, and 3 bases had no gene match. Germline V gene data show CDR1 as LGHDT and CDR2 as YNNKEL (reference sequence). CDR3 in DNA: TGTGCCAGCAGCCAAGCTAGGGGGCACGGGGAGCTGTTTTTT. It yields the protein CASSQARGHGELFF.

In this sample, this clone turned up once. V is TRBV6-5 and J is TRBJ1-1; D unresolved. The CDR3 length is 15 residues. Germline CDR1 is MNHEY and CDR2 is SVGAGI. V gave up 6 bases and J gave up 0 bases, with 14 bases separating them. The CDR3 here is CASSSSGSMNTEAFF. CDR3 nucleotide sequence: TGTGCCAGCAGCTCCTCGGGTAGCATGAACACTGAAGCTTTCTTT.

V gene TRBV2 combines with J gene TRBJ1-5; D may be TRBD1 (5 bases). The V and J ends lost 6 bases and 3 bases respectively, with 15 bases between them. Germline V gives CDR1 SNHLY, CDR2 FYNNEI. The CDR3 covers 15 residues. CDR3 nucleotides: TGTGCCAGCAGATATAGACAGACACACAATCAGCCCCAGCATTTT. This sequence encodes CASRYRQTHNQPQHF.

The rearrangement uses TRBV12-3 or TRBV12-4 and TRBJ2-1, with 8 positions matching TRBD2. J lost 9 bases, V lost 6 bases, and 4 bases had no gene match. The CDR3 totals 12 residues. CDR3 in amino acids: CASRLAGTEQFF. The CDR3 DNA follows: TGTGCCAGCAGGCTAGCGGGCACTGAGCAGTTCTTC.

This clone has a single count. The V gene is TRBV5-6, the J gene TRBJ2-7; 8 nucleotides line up with TRBD1. V shed 4 bases and J 4 bases; nucleotides not matched to a gene: 7. The CDR3 is 14 amino acids. Germline loops: CDR1 SGHDT, CDR2 YYEEEE. This CDR3 is CASSIGQGWYEQYF. CDR3 DNA sequence: TGTGCCAGCAGCATAGGACAGGGTTGGTACGAGCAGTACTTC.